This T cell receptor (beta chain) came from a study of regulatory T cells in long-lasting Graves disease. V lost 1 base and J lost 7, with 7 bases in between. Germline assignment: CDR1 SGHDN and CDR2 FVKESK. The CDR3 runs 12 residues. In building TCR beta libraries, iRepertoire HTBI primers were used together with Arm-PCR of CDR3 regions. One entry per CDR3 protein, called by TCRdb with MiXCR from the multiplex PCR reads. Among 300,000 to 350,000 distinct CDR3 sequences, about 20% were seen once, and the ten largest hold just under 30%. Time point meaning: persistent/refractory GD, antithyroid drugs over 5 years with positive TRAb. The TCR library was made from RNA that had been extracted from PBMCs in TRIzol.

The sequencing here drew on peripheral blood mononuclear cells (PBMCs), taken when the disease was refractory, from a patient treated with antithyroid drugs. The genes are TRBV14 and TRBJ1-1; D is unclear. This sequence was found in a female donor with Graves disease. CDR3 amino acids: CASSQGQREAFF. CDR3 DNA sequence: TGTGCCAGCAGCCAAGGCCAGCGTGAAGCTTTCTTT.